Listed below are T cell receptor beta chains from one sample, sequenced in a study of CD8 T cells in Susac syndrome. Each CDR3 protein gets one entry after TCRdb re-called the immunoSEQ multiplex PCR reads with MiXCR. The table lists 55,000 to 70,000 distinct CDR3 sequences, more than 85% of them singletons, with 0.24% in the top ten. What was sequenced was CD8+ T cells from PBMCs. The source is a human donor in good health. Each CDR3 is given with its conserved first and last residue. Fields, in order: V gene, D gene, clone size, J gene, CDR3 DNA, CDR3 protein. The D gene is left open where the match is weak. The size of a clone is reported for some rows only, either as once, few or many, or as a class for expanded clones.

V gene: TRBV13; D gene: .; clone size: .; J gene: TRBJ1-1; CDR3 DNA: TGTGCCAGCAGCCTGGGAGCCGCTGAAGCTTTCTTT; CDR3 protein: CASSLGAAEAFF
V gene: TRBV13; D gene: .; clone size: .; J gene: TRBJ2-5; CDR3 DNA: TGTGCCAGCAGCCCCCGGGGGTCGGCCCAGTACTTC; CDR3 protein: CASSPRGSAQYF
V gene: TRBV30; D gene: .; clone size: .; J gene: TRBJ2-1; CDR3 DNA: TGTGCCTGGAGTGTACTGAGGGTGCATGAGCAGTTCTTC; CDR3 protein: CAWSVLRVHEQFF
V gene: TRBV5-1; D gene: TRBD1; clone size: .; J gene: TRBJ1-2; CDR3 DNA: TGCGCCAGCCGCAGGGGGCCGGACGGCTACACCTTC; CDR3 protein: CASRRGPDGYTF
V gene: TRBV29-1; D gene: TRBD1; clone size: few; J gene: TRBJ2-5; CDR3 DNA: TGCAGCTTATTGTTAAGAGGGGGCCGGGAGACCCAGTACTTC; CDR3 protein: CSLLLRGGRETQYF
V gene: TRBV7-9; D gene: TRBD1; clone size: .; J gene: TRBJ2-2; CDR3 DNA: TGTGCCAGCATCCCAGGGGACAGGGACACCGGGGAGCTGTTTTTT; CDR3 protein: CASIPGDRDTGELFF
V gene: TRBV3-1; D gene: .; clone size: .; J gene: TRBJ2-7; CDR3 DNA: TGTGCCAGCAGCCACCAAGTGGGGGACTACGAGCAGTACTTC; CDR3 protein: CASSHQVGDYEQYF
V gene: TRBV28; D gene: .; clone size: .; J gene: TRBJ2-7; CDR3 DNA: TGTGCCAGCAGTTTTCGGGGCTCCGGTGTCGACGAGCAGTACTTC; CDR3 protein: CASSFRGSGVDEQYF
V gene: TRBV29-1; D gene: .; clone size: .; J gene: TRBJ2-1; CDR3 DNA: TGCAGCGCGCCCGCTAGTCCCGTAGGTGAGCAGTTCTTC; CDR3 protein: CSAPASPVGEQFF
V gene: TRBV4-1; D gene: .; clone size: .; J gene: TRBJ2-3; CDR3 DNA: TGCGCCAGCAGCCAAGAAAATATACGCACAGATACGCAGTATTTT; CDR3 protein: CASSQENIRTDTQYF
V gene: TRBV3-1; D gene: TRBD1; clone size: .; J gene: TRBJ2-2; CDR3 DNA: TGTGCCAGCAGTCCTCAGGGGGAACCCGGCTCGACCGGGGAGCTGTTTTTT; CDR3 protein: CASSPQGEPGSTGELFF
V gene: TRBV29-1; D gene: TRBD1; clone size: .; J gene: TRBJ2-7; CDR3 DNA: TGCAGCGTTCCTGGACAGGGGGCGCGTTACGAGCAGTACTTC; CDR3 protein: CSVPGQGARYEQYF
V gene: TRBV19; D gene: .; clone size: .; J gene: TRBJ1-1; CDR3 DNA: TGTGCCAGTACCGAAACACGGGGGAACACTGAAGCTTTCTTT; CDR3 protein: CASTETRGNTEAFF
V gene: TRBV7-9; D gene: .; clone size: .; J gene: TRBJ2-6; CDR3 DNA: TGTGCCAGCAGCTTTCAGGATGGGGCCAACGTCCTGACTTTC; CDR3 protein: CASSFQDGANVLTF
V gene: TRBV7-8; D gene: .; clone size: .; J gene: TRBJ2-5; CDR3 DNA: TGTGCCAGCAGCTTACGCCGGGGGAACCAAGAGACCCAGTACTTC; CDR3 protein: CASSLRRGNQETQYF
V gene: TRBV9; D gene: .; clone size: .; J gene: TRBJ2-7; CDR3 DNA: TGTGCCAGCAGCATAGGCAGGGCTTCCTACGAGCAGTACTTC; CDR3 protein: CASSIGRASYEQYF
V gene: TRBV19; D gene: .; clone size: .; J gene: TRBJ2-3; CDR3 DNA: TGTGCCAGTAGTATCAGCCAGAGAGGCACAGATACGCAGTATTTT; CDR3 protein: CASSISQRGTDTQYF
V gene: TRBV18; D gene: TRBD2; clone size: .; J gene: TRBJ2-3; CDR3 DNA: TGTGCCAGCTCAGAAGGCAGGACTAGTTTCACAGATACGCAGTATTTT; CDR3 protein: CASSEGRTSFTDTQYF
V gene: TRBV11-2; D gene: .; clone size: .; J gene: TRBJ2-7; CDR3 DNA: TGTGCCAGCACCGAGTTAAGGGAATACAACGAGCAGTACTTC; CDR3 protein: CASTELREYNEQYF
V gene: TRBV6-5; D gene: .; clone size: .; J gene: TRBJ2-5; CDR3 DNA: TGTGCCAGCAGTTACTCTCTCGACGGGGAAGAGACCCAGTACTTC; CDR3 protein: CASSYSLDGEETQYF
V gene: TRBV16; D gene: .; clone size: once; J gene: TRBJ1-1; CDR3 DNA: TGTGCCAGCAGCCAATTGTTGGATCTGGCCCCTGAAGCTTTCTTT; CDR3 protein: CASSQLLDLAPEAFF
V gene: TRBV25-1; D gene: .; clone size: .; J gene: TRBJ2-5; CDR3 DNA: TGTTTAAGGGGGGAGACCCAGTACTTC; CDR3 protein: CLRGETQYF
V gene: TRBV5-4; D gene: .; clone size: .; J gene: TRBJ2-3; CDR3 DNA: TGTGCCAGCAGCCCTCTAGGGAGTATCACAGATACGCAGTATTTT; CDR3 protein: CASSPLGSITDTQYF
V gene: TRBV7-3; D gene: TRBD2; clone size: .; J gene: TRBJ2-3; CDR3 DNA: TGTGCCAGCAGCCCGGGGACTAGCGGGGCAACAGATACGCAGTATTTT; CDR3 protein: CASSPGTSGATDTQYF
V gene: TRBV6-2/TRBV6-3; D gene: .; clone size: .; J gene: TRBJ1-1; CDR3 DNA: TGTGCCAGCAGTTACGGGGGGCGGGTAATGAACACTGAAGCTTTCTTT; CDR3 protein: CASSYGGRVMNTEAFF
V gene: TRBV5-4; D gene: .; clone size: .; J gene: TRBJ2-7; CDR3 DNA: TGTGCCAGCAGCTTGGCCGAGGGGCCGAAACCCTACGAGCAGTACTTC; CDR3 protein: CASSLAEGPKPYEQYF
V gene: TRBV4-1; D gene: .; clone size: once; J gene: TRBJ1-4; CDR3 DNA: TGCGCCAGCAGCCAAGAACCAAGTATCTCAACTAATGAAAAACTGTTTTTT; CDR3 protein: CASSQEPSISTNEKLFF
V gene: TRBV7-9; D gene: TRBD1; clone size: .; J gene: TRBJ1-1; CDR3 DNA: TGTGCCAGCAGGGGGACAGGGTACACTGAAGCTTTCTTT; CDR3 protein: CASRGTGYTEAFF
V gene: TRBV6-5; D gene: TRBD2; clone size: once; J gene: TRBJ2-5; CDR3 DNA: TGTGCCAGCAGTTCAAATCCGTTCCAAGGGAGCGGGGGGGCATTAGAGACCCAGTACTTC; CDR3 protein: CASSSNPFQGSGGALETQYF
V gene: TRBV29-1; D gene: .; clone size: .; J gene: TRBJ2-5; CDR3 DNA: TGCAGCGTCCCCAGCCGGACGCACGGAGAGACCCAGTACTTC; CDR3 protein: CSVPSRTHGETQYF
V gene: TRBV7-9; D gene: .; clone size: .; J gene: TRBJ2-2; CDR3 DNA: TGTGCCAGCAGCTTAGGGACACCGCACGGGGAGCTGTTTTTT; CDR3 protein: CASSLGTPHGELFF
V gene: TRBV7-6; D gene: .; clone size: .; J gene: TRBJ2-3; CDR3 DNA: TGTGCCAGCAGCGCCCTTGCTCACGCCTCGACAGATACTCTAGATACGCAGTATTTT; CDR3 protein: CASSALAHASTDTLDTQYF
V gene: TRBV12-3/TRBV12-4; D gene: .; clone size: .; J gene: TRBJ2-6; CDR3 DNA: TGTGCCAGCAGTGCTACGACAGGGGCCAACGTCCTGACTTTC; CDR3 protein: CASSATTGANVLTF
V gene: TRBV3-1; D gene: .; clone size: .; J gene: TRBJ2-5; CDR3 DNA: TGTGCCAGCAGCCAAGTAGAAAGCGGGTGGGGAGAGACCCAGTACTTC; CDR3 protein: CASSQVESGWGETQYF
V gene: TRBV28; D gene: .; clone size: .; J gene: TRBJ1-5; CDR3 DNA: TGTGCCAGCAGTATAAACGGGATAGGCGATCAGCCCCAGCATTTT; CDR3 protein: CASSINGIGDQPQHF
V gene: TRBV7-9; D gene: .; clone size: .; J gene: TRBJ2-2; CDR3 DNA: TGTGCCAGCAGCTTATTGGTGACCGGGGAGCTGTTTTTT; CDR3 protein: CASSLLVTGELFF
V gene: TRBV27; D gene: .; clone size: .; J gene: TRBJ2-1; CDR3 DNA: TGTGCCAGCAGTGGCCGGGACTTCAATGAGCAGTTCTTC; CDR3 protein: CASSGRDFNEQFF
V gene: TRBV19; D gene: .; clone size: .; J gene: TRBJ1-1; CDR3 DNA: TGTGCCAGTACCCGGGGACGGGGGAACACTGAAGCTTTCTTT; CDR3 protein: CASTRGRGNTEAFF
V gene: TRBV15; D gene: .; clone size: .; J gene: TRBJ2-3; CDR3 DNA: TGTGCCACCAGCCCGCTCGGCATCACAGATACGCAGTATTTT; CDR3 protein: CATSPLGITDTQYF
V gene: TRBV29-1; D gene: TRBD1; clone size: .; J gene: TRBJ1-2; CDR3 DNA: TGCAGCGTTGAGACAGGGGGCGGCGGCTACACCTTC; CDR3 protein: CSVETGGGGYTF
V gene: TRBV6-4; D gene: TRBD1; clone size: .; J gene: TRBJ1-5; CDR3 DNA: TGTGCCAGCAGTGACCCAGGACAGGGCGCTTACAATCAGCCCCAGCATTTT; CDR3 protein: CASSDPGQGAYNQPQHF
V gene: TRBV12-3/TRBV12-4; D gene: .; clone size: .; J gene: TRBJ1-3; CDR3 DNA: TGTGCCAGCAAGGACGTAATCTCTGGAAACACCATATATTTT; CDR3 protein: CASKDVISGNTIYF
V gene: TRBV7-9; D gene: .; clone size: .; J gene: TRBJ2-1; CDR3 DNA: TGTGCCAGCAGCCAACAGAGAGGGATCGATGAGCAGTTCTTC; CDR3 protein: CASSQQRGIDEQFF
V gene: TRBV24-1; D gene: .; clone size: .; J gene: TRBJ2-7; CDR3 DNA: TGTGCCACTCCTCCCCGCGCCGACGGCCCCCCCCGCGAGCAGTACTTC; CDR3 protein: CATPPRADGPPREQYF
V gene: TRBV30; D gene: .; clone size: .; J gene: TRBJ2-1; CDR3 DNA: TGTGCCTGGGCAGGCTATGCCTACAATGAGCAGTTCTTC; CDR3 protein: CAWAGYAYNEQFF
V gene: TRBV29-1; D gene: .; clone size: .; J gene: TRBJ2-1; CDR3 DNA: TGCAGCGTTGAAGATGGGAAGGCAGGGGTCTACAATGAGCAGTTCTTC; CDR3 protein: CSVEDGKAGVYNEQFF
V gene: TRBV24-1; D gene: .; clone size: .; J gene: TRBJ2-2; CDR3 DNA: TGTGCCACCAGTGGGACAGACGACACCGGGGAGCTGTTTTTT; CDR3 protein: CATSGTDDTGELFF
V gene: TRBV4-2; D gene: .; clone size: .; J gene: TRBJ2-3; CDR3 DNA: TGTGCCAGCAGCCAAGCAGATACGCAGTATTTT; CDR3 protein: CASSQADTQYF